A single sample is the source of the 16 T cell receptor beta chains below, sequenced in a study of patients and donors after allogeneic stem cell transplantation. Via MiXCR, TCRdb re-called the RT-PCR reads, giving one row per CDR3 protein. The sample yields 150,000 to 200,000 distinct CDR3 sequences, over 25% seen once. The source material was blood, either unsorted or a sorted T cell fraction (not recorded which). These receptors came from a human donor who was either an allogeneic HSCT recipient or a stem cell or donor lymphocyte infusion donor (not recorded which). It is not recorded whose cells these are; they may come from a transplant donor.

In this sample, this clonotype turned up a few times. The rearrangement joins TRBV9 to TRBJ2-2, with D perhaps TRBD1 (6 bases). Germline loops: CDR1 SGDLS, CDR2 YYNGEE. The length of the CDR3 is 15 residues. Trimming removed 2 bases at V and 1 base at J, with 9 bases between. The CDR3 region has the DNA TGTGCCAGCAGCGTCGGACAGTGGAACACCGGGGAGCTGTTTTTT. It yields the protein CASSVGQWNTGELFF.

The chain is built from TRBV4-3 and TRBJ2-7, with TRBD1 matching 8 bases. The CDR3 is 14 residues long. V gave up 4 bases and J gave up 5 bases; unmatched junction bases: 7. The germline V gene has CDR1 LGHNA and CDR2 YSLEER. The CDR3 DNA sequence: TGCGCCAGCAGCCTTGACAGGGGAACCGACGAGCAGTACTTC. The encoded protein is CASSLDRGTDEQYF.

This clonotype has a count of ten or more. J is TRBJ1-5 and V is TRBV29-1, with D maybe TRBD1 (6 bases). This CDR3 region has 13 residues. In germline, CDR1 is SQVTM, CDR2 ANQGSEA. Trimming shortened V by 6 bases and J by 3 bases, and 12 bases separated the two germline ends. The DNA of the CDR3 is TGCAGCGTGGGCAGGGGATCCAATCAGCCCCAGCATTTT. Translated: CSVGRGSNQPQHF.

This clonotype was observed a few times. The chain employs TRBV27 and TRBJ2-5, with a possible D match to TRBD2 (6 bases). CDR1 and CDR2 (germline): MNHEY, SMNVEV (reference sequence). V gave up 1 base and J gave up 3 bases, with 9 bases separating them. The CDR3 length is 14 residues. The CDR3 coding sequence is TGTGCCAGCAGTTTATGGGGGAGGAAAGAGACCCAGTACTTC. Its translation is CASSLWGRKETQYF.

This clonotype was recorded a few times. V gene TRBV2 combines with J gene TRBJ2-7, with unresolved D. There are 12 residues in the CDR3. Deletions cut 7 bases from V and 0 bases from J, with 7 bases between. CDR1 SNHLY and CDR2 FYNNEI come from the germline V gene. The CDR3 DNA follows: TGTGCCAGCAAGGCCACCTCCTACGAGCAGTACTTC. Translation gives CASKATSYEQYF. Full variable domain (outside the CDR3, taken from reference TRBV2 and TRBJ2-7): EPEVTQTPSHQVTQMGQEVILRCVPISNHLYFYWYRQILGQKVEFLVSFYNNEISEKSEIFDDQFSVERPDGSNFTLKIRSTKLEDSAMYFCASKATSYEQYFGPGTRLTVT.

V is TRBV28 and J is TRBJ2-7; D remains unclear. Between the trimmed V and J ends, which lost 6 bases and 2 bases, there was a span of 8 bases. CDR3 length equals 12 residues. The germline gives CDR1 MDHEN, CDR2 SYDVKM. In nucleotides, the CDR3 is TGTGCCAGCAGATCCTCAACCTACGAGCAGTACTTC. Translation gives CASRSSTYEQYF. Drawing the rest from reference TRBV28 and TRBJ2-7, the complete variable domain is DVKVTQSSRYLVKRTGEKVFLECVQDMDHENMFWYRQDPGLGLRLIYFSYDVKMKEKGDIPEGYSVSREKKERFSLILESASTNQTSMYLCASRSSTYEQYFGPGTRLTVT.

Only a few counts were recorded for this clonotype. The V and J genes are TRBV3-1 and TRBJ2-7; 8 bases line up with TRBD2. From germline, CDR1 is LGHDT and CDR2 YNNKEL (reference sequence). V lost 4 bases and J lost 5; bases outside the gene matches: 10. This CDR3 is built from 15 residues. In DNA, the CDR3 is TGTGCCAGCAGCCTACGAGCGGGAGTGTTCGACGAGCAGTACTTC. Translating it yields CASSLRAGVFDEQYF.

The chain recombines TRBV30 with TRBJ1-5; 9 nucleotides line up with TRBD1. This CDR3 spans 14 amino acids. Germline CDR1 reads GTSNPN; CDR2 reads SVGIG (reference sequence). V shed 4 bases, J shed 5 bases, and the junction held 6 bases outside the gene matches. Here the CDR3 DNA reads TGTGCCTGGAACGCCGGGACAGGGTATCAGCCCCAGCATTTT. Its protein product is CAWNAGTGYQPQHF.

CDR3 DNA sequence: TGTGCCAGCAGGAAGACAGGGCTCTCCGGGGAGCTGTTTTTT. Protein sequence: CASRKTGLSGELFF. This sequence joins TRBV9 and TRBJ2-2, with 7 bases fitting TRBD1. Trimming cost V 5 bases and J 6 bases; bases outside gene matches: 7. Germline assignment: CDR1 SGDLS and CDR2 YYNGEE. The CDR3 is 14 residues long. Combining the CDR3 with reference TRBV9 and TRBJ2-2 gives the whole variable domain DSGVTQTPKHLITATGQRVTLRCSPRSGDLSVYWYQQSLDQGLQFLIQYYNGEERAKGNILERFSAQQFPDLHSELNLSSLELGDSALYFCASRKTGLSGELFFGEGSRLTVL.

This clonotype was found a few times. V usage is TRBV19 and J usage is TRBJ2-5; TRBD1 matches at 7 bases. Losses at the gene ends were 9 bases for V and 4 bases for J; bases not matched to a gene: 14. The CDR3 is 15 amino acids. Germline assignment: CDR1 LNHDA and CDR2 SQIVND (reference sequence). The CDR3 spells CASSRTGRLGETQYF. In DNA, the CDR3 is TGTGCCAGCTCCCGGACAGGCCGATTGGGAGAGACCCAGTACTTC.

The gene calls are TRBV20-1 and TRBJ2-7; 9 positions match TRBD1. CDR3 length: 15 residues. The V gene end was trimmed by 2 bases and the J gene end by 3 bases; junction bases not matched to a gene: 8. Germline V gives CDR1 DFQATT, CDR2 SNEGSKA (reference sequence). CDR3 in DNA: TGCAGTGCTAGACGTCCCGGGACAGGGATCTACGAGCAGTACTTC. Protein sequence: CSARRPGTGIYEQYF.

This clonotype was observed a few times. The V call is TRBV6-2 or TRBV6-3, the J call TRBJ1-2; 9 bases match TRBD1. The length of the CDR3 is 17 residues. With 5 bases clipped from V and 1 base from J, the junction kept 11 bases outside the gene matches. Looked up from germline, CDR1 is MNHEY and CDR2 is SVGEGT. The CDR3 DNA follows: TGTGCCAGCAGTGCCAGCCGGGACAGGGTAGATAACTATGGCTACACCTTC. Its protein product is CASSASRDRVDNYGYTF.

This chain joins TRBV28 and TRBJ1-2; D is ambiguous. The CDR3 totals 13 residues. Germline V CDR1 and CDR2: MDHEN, SYDVKM. Trimming shortened V by 3 bases and J by 1 base, and 6 bases separated the two germline ends. CDR3 protein: CASSFQVNYGYTF. For the CDR3, the DNA is TGTGCCAGCAGTTTCCAGGTTAACTATGGCTACACCTTC.

This sequence joins TRBV18 and TRBJ1-5, with 7 bases that match TRBD1. Germline trimming cut 3 bases from V and 5 bases from J; bases unmatched to any gene: 4. The CDR3 sequence is 14 residues long. Germline-derived CDR1 and CDR2 are KGHSH and LQKENI. The CDR3 here is CASSPGTADQPQHF. CDR3 in DNA: TGTGCCAGCTCACCGGGGACAGCAGATCAGCCCCAGCATTTT. Combining the CDR3 with reference TRBV18 and TRBJ1-5 gives the whole variable domain NAGVMQNPRHLVRRRGQEARLRCSPMKGHSHVYWYRQLPEEGLKFMVYLQKENIIDESGMPKERFSAEFPKEGPSILRIQQVVRGDSAAYFCASSPGTADQPQHFGDGTRLSIL.

The genes are TRBV4-1 and TRBJ2-1; 9 bases are a match to TRBD2. The junction had 18 bases not matched to a gene; V was cut back by 0 bases and J by 9 bases. The CDR3 totals 19 residues. Germline CDR1 is MGHRA and CDR2 is YSYEKL. The CDR3 protein is CASSQDLPAGLAGMGEQFF. CDR3 in DNA: TGCGCCAGCAGCCAAGATCTTCCTGCCGGCCTAGCGGGAATGGGTGAGCAGTTCTTC.

Concerning this clonotype itself: This CDR3 is missing its conserved last phenylalanine or tryptophan, likely due to a read error. The V gene is TRBV7-9, the J gene TRBJ1-1; no firm D call. Germline V gives CDR1 SEHNR, CDR2 FQNEAQ (reference sequence). V lost 5 bases and J 4 bases, leaving 11 bases between the germline ends. This CDR3 contains 13 residues. The CDR3, as DNA: TGTGCCAGCAGCACAAGGTCGGGCACTGAAGCTTTCCTT. It specifies CASSTRSGTEAFL.